This TCR beta chain was captured in a study of blood T cell repertoires in COVID-19. TCRdb keeps only in-frame clones here, not all; method: immunoSEQ multiplex PCR. The sample consists of around 100,000 clones, roughly 85% of them appearing once. CDR1 is LNHDA and CDR2 is SQIVND in the germline V gene (reference sequence). V shed 5 bases and J 4 bases; nucleotides not matched to a gene: 10. The CDR3 length is 17 residues. This sequence joins TRBV19 and TRBJ2-1; 11 bases are a match to TRBD2. What was sequenced was peripheral blood. The receptor was derived from a human donor in a cohort sampled during active COVID-19. The CDR3 protein is CASSVPVAGGLYNEQFF. DNA of the CDR3: TGTGCCAGTAGTGTACCCGTAGCGGGGGGGCTGTACAATGAGCAGTTCTTC. Looking up the rest from reference TRBV19 and TRBJ2-1 gives the full variable domain: DGGITQSPKYLFRKEGQNVTLSCEQNLNHDAMYWYRQDPGQGLRLIYYSQIVNDFQKGDIAEGYSVSREKKESFPLTVTSAQKNPTAFYLCASSVPVAGGLYNEQFFGPGTRLTVL.